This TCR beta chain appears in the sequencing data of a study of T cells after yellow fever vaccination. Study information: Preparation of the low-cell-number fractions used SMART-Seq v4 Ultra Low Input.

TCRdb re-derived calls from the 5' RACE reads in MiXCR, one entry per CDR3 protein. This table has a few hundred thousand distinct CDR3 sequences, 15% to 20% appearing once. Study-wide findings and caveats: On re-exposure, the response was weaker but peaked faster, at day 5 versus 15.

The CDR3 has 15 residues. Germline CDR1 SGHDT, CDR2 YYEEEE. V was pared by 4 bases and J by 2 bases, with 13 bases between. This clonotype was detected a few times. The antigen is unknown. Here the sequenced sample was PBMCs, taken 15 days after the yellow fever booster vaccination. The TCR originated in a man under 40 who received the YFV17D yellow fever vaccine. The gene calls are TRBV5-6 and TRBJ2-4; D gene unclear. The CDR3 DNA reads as TGTGCCAGCAGCCCGCAGGCCGGGTCCAAAAACATTCAGTACTTC. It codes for CASSPQAGSKNIQYF.